This T cell receptor beta chain comes out of a study of T cells after yellow fever vaccination. The wider study: Preparation of the low-cell-number fractions used SMART-Seq v4 Ultra Low Input.

The CDR3 runs 13 residues. Trimming removed 7 bases at V and 2 bases at J, with 6 bases between. Germline V gene data show CDR1 as MDHEN and CDR2 as SYDVKM. TCRdb called the 5' RACE reads again in MiXCR, with one record for every CDR3 protein. The table records 310,000 or so distinct CDR3 sequences, about 6.6% of them present only once. The TCR sequence derives from a man younger than 35 who received the YFV17D yellow fever vaccine. V and J are TRBV28 and TRBJ2-6; D is ambiguous. The sequenced sample was PBMCs, obtained 45 days after the first yellow fever vaccination. The chain's CDR3 is CASTTTGANVLTF. CDR3 coding DNA: TGTGCCAGCACCACCACTGGGGCCAACGTCCTGACTTTC.